Here is one TCR beta chain with its context. This specimen belongs to a study of control samples from healthy donors and cancer patients. The germline V gene encodes CDR1 SEHNR and CDR2 FQNEAQ (reference sequence). The trim removed 2 bases at V and 4 bases at J, leaving 13 bases unmatched. The CDR3 consists of 18 residues. Profiling relied on immunoSEQ multiplex PCR, and the TCRdb table lists in-frame clones only, not all of them. The sample includes tens of thousands of clones, approximately 91% of them seen just once. This chain uses TRBV7-9 with TRBJ2-2; the match to TRBD1 covers 7 bases. Specimen: PBMCs. The source is a man in his forties or fifties with lung cancer. In DNA form, the CDR3 reads TGTGCCAGCAGCTTAACGCCTGGGACAGCCCGAGGCACCGGGGAGCTGTTTTTT. This codes for CASSLTPGTARGTGELFF.